This T cell receptor beta chain was obtained from a study of blood T cell repertoires in COVID-19. Study in general: T cells, B-cell-depleted T cells, or PBMCs provided the cDNA or gDNA that served as material.

The CDR3 is 15 residues long. V shed 3 bases and J shed 3 bases, with 12 bases lying between them. Germline lookup yields CDR1 MDHEN and CDR2 SYDVKM. This clone was seen a single time. TCRdb's table, derived via immunoSEQ multiplex PCR, lists solely in-frame clones and lacks some. The data show over 200,000 clones, roughly 87% seen once. Source material: peripheral blood. This clonotype was sampled from a man aged 40-49 years with active or convalescent COVID-19. The rearrangement uses TRBV28 and TRBJ2-1; weak D call: TRBD1 (5 bases). The CDR3 bases are TGTGCCAGCAGTTTTCTGCCAGGGAACTACAATGAGCAGTTCTTC. As protein: CASSFLPGNYNEQFF.